This TCR beta chain was retrieved from a study of OX40 agonist ivuxolimab in advanced cancers. The V gene end was trimmed by 0 bases and the J gene end by 4 bases; junction bases not matched to a gene: 7. The CDR3 has 18 residues. Germline V CDR1 and CDR2: MGHRA, YSYEKL. The repertoire was sequenced with immunoSEQ multiplex PCR; TCRdb's copy has only in-frame clones and lacks some. Of under 95,000 clones listed, around nine tenths are singletons. The V call is TRBV4-1, the J call TRBJ2-1, with 12 positions matching TRBD2. This clonotype was sampled from an adult with an advanced solid tumor such as melanoma, head and neck, liver or kidney cancer. The sequencing used CD4+ or CD8+ T cells sorted from blood, collected in a trial of the OX40 agonist ivuxolimab. The CDR3 spells CASSQDFLTSGGYNEQFF. The CDR3 nucleotides read TGCGCCAGCAGCCAAGACTTTTTAACTAGCGGGGGGTACAATGAGCAGTTCTTC.